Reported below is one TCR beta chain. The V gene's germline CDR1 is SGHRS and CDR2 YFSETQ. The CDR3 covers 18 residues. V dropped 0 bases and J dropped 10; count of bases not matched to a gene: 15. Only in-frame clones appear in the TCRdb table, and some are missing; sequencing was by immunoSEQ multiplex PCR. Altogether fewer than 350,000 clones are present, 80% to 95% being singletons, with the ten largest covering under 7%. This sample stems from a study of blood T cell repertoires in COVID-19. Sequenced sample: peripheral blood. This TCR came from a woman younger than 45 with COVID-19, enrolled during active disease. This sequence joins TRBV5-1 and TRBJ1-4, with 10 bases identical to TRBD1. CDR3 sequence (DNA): TGCGCCAGCAGCTTGGAAGGGACAGGGGAGACACGAGAGGGAAAACTGTTTTTT. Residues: CASSLEGTGETREGKLFF.